These 28 T cell receptor beta chains came from one sample sequenced in a study of CD8+ T cells in alopecia areata. The treatment here: oral pan-JAK inhibitor, 5-10 mg twice daily. Following extraction, RNA underwent reverse transcription to cDNA, which served as the sequencing template. Generated by immunoSEQ multiplex PCR, the TCRdb table keeps only in-frame clones and is missing some. The sample has some 190,000 clones, roughly 60% seen once. Material: CD4+ T cells sorted from blood, obtained at week 24, from a patient treated with tofacitinib. The source is a human donor with alopecia areata.

The gene calls are TRBV11-2 and TRBJ1-1; possibly TRBD1 for D (5 bases). Germline V gene data show CDR1 as SGHAT and CDR2 as FQNNGV. V lost 6 bases and J lost 11, with 22 bases in between. CDR3 length: 14 residues. Here the CDR3 DNA reads TGTGCCAGCAGACTCACAGGAGCGGCAACTTACGCTTTCTTT. It is translated as CASRLTGAATYAFF.

The chain links TRBV30 to TRBJ1-2; possibly TRBD1 for D (6 bases). The CDR3 loop spans 12 amino acids. Germline V gene lookup returns CDR1 GTSNPN and CDR2 SVGIG (reference sequence). Trimming left V 7 bases short and J 8 bases short, with 17 bases between. CDR3 in amino acids: CASRDKNWGYTF. DNA of the CDR3: TGTGCCTCTCGGGACAAAAATTGGGGCTACACCTTC.

The chain recombines TRBV5-1 with TRBJ1-1, with 12 bases matching TRBD1. Germline V lookup: CDR1 SGHRS, CDR2 YFSETQ. J lost 1 base, V lost 3 bases, and 1 base had no gene match. CDR3 length equals 15 residues. CDR3 in DNA: TGCGCCAGCAGCTCGGGACAGGGGGCGAACACTGAAGCTTTCTTT. It specifies CASSSGQGANTEAFF.

The rearrangement uses TRBV5-4 and TRBJ2-3; D gene uncertain. This CDR3 contains 14 residues. CDR1 is SGHNT, CDR2 YYREEE, per germline (reference sequence). The V end was cut by 2 bases, the J end by 8 bases, with 15 bases between. The CDR3 is CASSLPSHRATQYF. In nucleotides, the CDR3 is TGTGCCAGCAGCTTACCTAGTCACAGAGCTACGCAGTATTTT.

The chain carries TRBV14 and TRBJ2-1; D not resolved. This CDR3 has 13 amino acids. V dropped 2 bases and J dropped 4 bases, with 6 bases sitting between them. Per germline, CDR1 SGHDN and CDR2 FVKESK. The CDR3 DNA follows: TGTGCCAGCAGCCAACAGCTATACAATGAGCAGTTCTTC. Encoded protein: CASSQQLYNEQFF.

The rearrangement joins TRBV5-1 to TRBJ2-7; 7 positions match TRBD2. The germline V gene encodes CDR1 SGHRS and CDR2 YFSETQ. The CDR3 is 14 residues long. Trimming cost V 7 bases and J 0 bases; bases outside gene matches: 7. CDR3 region: CASRWAGDSYEQYF. The CDR3 DNA reads as TGCGCCAGCCGCTGGGCGGGGGACTCCTACGAGCAGTACTTC.

This clone was recorded a few times. This chain connects TRBV5-1 to TRBJ2-5; 10 nucleotides agree with TRBD1. CDR3 length equals 14 residues. The V and J ends lost 2 bases and 4 bases, in that order; junction bases with no gene match: 2. Per the germline V gene, CDR1 is SGHRS and CDR2 is YFSETQ. This CDR3 is CASSFDRGRETQYF. For the CDR3, the DNA is TGCGCCAGCAGCTTCGACAGGGGGCGAGAGACCCAGTACTTC. The full variable domain, in which reference TRBV5-1 and TRBJ2-5 provide the parts outside the CDR3, is KAGVTQTPRYLIKTRGQQVTLSCSPISGHRSVSWYQQTPGQGLQFLFEYFSETQRNKGNFPGRFSGRQFSNSRSEMNVSTLELGDSALYLCASSFDRGRETQYFGPGTRLLVL.

J is TRBJ2-5 and V is TRBV5-1; unclear D gene. V was clipped by 1 base and J by 4 bases, with 11 bases between them. Germline assignment: CDR1 SGHRS and CDR2 YFSETQ. CDR3 length equals 14 residues. The DNA for the CDR3 is TGCGCCAGCAGCTTGATCCAGGTCCGAGAGACCCAGTACTTC. It encodes CASSLIQVRETQYF.

On this clone itself: The sample contains more than one DNA sequence encoding this CDR3. The gene calls are TRBV29-1 and TRBJ1-1; TRBD1 might be the D (6 bases). Germline CDR1 and CDR2: SQVTM and ANQGSEA. The CDR3 runs 13 residues. Trimming removed 7 bases at V and 0 bases at J, with 12 bases between. The DNA of the CDR3 is TGCAGCGCAGCCGGGACACTGAACACTGAAGCTTTCTTT. This sequence encodes CSAAGTLNTEAFF.

This clone was counted a single time. The chain is built from TRBV12-5 and TRBJ2-5; 8 nucleotides align to TRBD1. V gave up 7 bases and J gave up 2 bases; unmatched junction bases: 6. Germline CDR1 LGHNT, CDR2 FRNRAP. The CDR3 is made up of 14 amino acids. CDR3 amino acids: CASAVNRGQETQYF. The CDR3 DNA sequence: TGTGCTAGTGCTGTCAACAGGGGGCAAGAGACCCAGTACTTC.

This chain connects TRBV5-1 to TRBJ2-7; D is ambiguous. Germline CDR1 SGHRS, CDR2 YFSETQ. V lost 4 bases and J 3 bases, leaving 14 bases between the germline ends. CDR3 length: 14 residues. DNA for the CDR3: TGCGCCAGCAGCCCCCTGGGTCTTGACTACGAGCAGTACTTC. This encodes CASSPLGLDYEQYF.

The rearrangement uses TRBV21-1 and TRBJ2-7; no DNA check was done on the table's D call, TRBD2. TRBV21-1 is a pseudogene segment. The CDR3 length is 23 residues. CDR3 in DNA: TGTGCCAGCAGCAAAGAGACTAGAACGTCTGAACAAGGACTAGCTCCCCCCCGTGCCGAGCAGTACTTC. Translation gives CASSKETRTSEQGLAPPRAEQYF.

The rearrangement joins TRBV29-1 to TRBJ2-3; weak D call: TRBD2 (5 bases). V was cut by 4 bases and J by 3 bases, with 14 bases left in between. Germline V gene sequence: CDR1 SQVTM, CDR2 ANQGSEA. The CDR3 loop spans 14 amino acids. The chain's CDR3 is CSVVRGSRTDTQYF. The CDR3 DNA is TGCAGCGTTGTCCGTGGGAGTCGGACAGATACGCAGTATTTT.

The chain couples TRBV2 to TRBJ2-7; a possible D gene is TRBD1 (6 bases). The CDR3 runs 15 residues. V was trimmed by 5 bases and J by 7 bases, leaving 21 bases between them. Germline assignment: CDR1 SNHLY and CDR2 FYNNEI. CDR3 residues: CASSLPRDRFREQYF. The CDR3 DNA reads as TGTGCCAGCAGTCTCCCCCGAGACAGGTTTCGGGAGCAGTACTTC.

This clone was counted once. J is TRBJ2-1 and V is TRBV30; the match to TRBD2 covers 12 bases. The V segment lost 1 base and the J segment 10 bases; nucleotides outside the gene matches: 2. The V gene's germline CDR1 is GTSNPN and CDR2 SVGIG (reference sequence). CDR3 length: 13 amino acids. CDR3: CAWSALAGGEQFF. The CDR3 nucleotides read TGTGCCTGGAGTGCCCTAGCGGGGGGGGAGCAGTTCTTC.

V and J are TRBV5-1 and TRBJ2-7; D unclear. The CDR3 loop spans 12 amino acids. CDR1 SGHRS and CDR2 YFSETQ come from the germline V gene. The V gene lost 3 bases and the J gene lost 3 bases, with 7 bases spanning the gap. This CDR3 reads CASSSTFYEQYF. CDR3 DNA: TGCGCCAGCAGCTCGACCTTCTACGAGCAGTACTTC. Combining the CDR3 with reference TRBV5-1 and TRBJ2-7 gives the whole variable domain KAGVTQTPRYLIKTRGQQVTLSCSPISGHRSVSWYQQTPGQGLQFLFEYFSETQRNKGNFPGRFSGRQFSNSRSEMNVSTLELGDSALYLCASSSTFYEQYFGPGTRLTVT.

This clone occurred once. V usage is TRBV2 and J usage is TRBJ2-1; the match to TRBD1 covers 8 bases. With V trimmed by 6 bases and J by 6 bases, 10 bases remained unmatched. This CDR3 is built from 15 residues. Germline V lookup: CDR1 SNHLY, CDR2 FYNNEI. CDR3 region: CASSEDRAFINEQFF. The CDR3 DNA follows: TGTGCCAGCAGCGAGGACAGGGCTTTCATCAATGAGCAGTTCTTC. The complete variable domain, with remaining parts taken from reference TRBV2 and TRBJ2-1, reads EPEVTQTPSHQVTQMGQEVILRCVPISNHLYFYWYRQILGQKVEFLVSFYNNEISEKSEIFDDQFSVERPDGSNFTLKIRSTKLEDSAMYFCASSEDRAFINEQFFGPGTRLTVL.

This chain links TRBV5-1 with TRBJ2-7; D not resolved. The germline gives CDR1 SGHRS, CDR2 YFSETQ. Trimming took 0 bases from V and 2 from J, leaving 9 bases between them. CDR3 size: 14 residues. The CDR3 DNA reads TGCGCCAGCAGCTTGGCCTCTGAGGCCTACGAGCAGTACTTC. Its protein is CASSLASEAYEQYF.

The V gene is TRBV30, the J gene TRBJ2-5, with D perhaps given as TRBD1 or TRBD2 (5 bases each). Germline lookup yields CDR1 GTSNPN and CDR2 SVGIG (reference sequence). The CDR3 totals 15 residues. Trimming took off 0 bases at V and 9 bases at J, with 20 bases between the two ends. CDR3 coding DNA: TGTGCCTGGAGTGTGGGAGCAAAACCTCAAGGGGCCCAGTACTTC. Translation gives CAWSVGAKPQGAQYF.

The CDR3 spells CSVDRGYTEAFF. The CDR3 coding sequence is TGCAGCGTAGACAGGGGGTACACTGAAGCTTTCTTT. The chain couples TRBV29-1 to TRBJ1-1; 9 nucleotides align to TRBD1. The ends lost 6 bases at V and 3 bases at J; junction bases unmatched: 2. Germline CDR1 is SQVTM and CDR2 is ANQGSEA. The CDR3 is 12 residues long. The full variable domain, with the rest looked up from reference TRBV29-1 and TRBJ1-1, is SAVISQKPSRDICQRGTSLTIQCQVDSQVTMMFWYRQQPGQSLTLIATANQGSEATYESGFVIDKFPISRPNLTFSTLTVSNMSPEDSSIYLCSVDRGYTEAFFGQGTRLTVV.

The rearrangement joins TRBV6-6 to TRBJ1-5; D might be TRBD1 (6 bases). The V and J ends lost 6 bases and 4 bases respectively, with 13 bases between them. This CDR3 region has 14 residues. CDR1 is MNHNY and CDR2 is SVGAGI in the germline V gene (reference sequence). Here the CDR3 reads CASSSGQLNQPQHF. As DNA, the CDR3 is TGTGCCAGCAGCTCAGGACAGCTAAATCAGCCCCAGCATTTT.

The chain couples TRBV27 to TRBJ1-6; 8 nucleotides match TRBD1. Germline CDR1 MNHEY, CDR2 SMNVEV (reference sequence). After removal of 3 bases from V and 10 bases from J, the junction contained 5 bases not matched to a gene. This CDR3 is built from 14 residues. The CDR3 DNA reads as TGTGCCAGCAGTTTCAGGGGGCTCGAATCACCCCTCCACTTT. Protein product: CASSFRGLESPLHF.

The chain carries TRBV29-1 and TRBJ2-7; a weak D match, TRBD1 (6 bases). The CDR3 contains 12 residues. Germline assignment: CDR1 SQVTM and CDR2 ANQGSEA. Between the trimmed V and J ends, which lost 4 bases and 4 bases, there was a span of 11 bases. The CDR3 here is CSVGMDSYEQYF. CDR3 bases: TGCAGCGTTGGAATGGACAGTTACGAGCAGTACTTC.

This clone was picked up one time. The gene calls are TRBV2 and TRBJ2-1, with 9 positions matching TRBD2. The CDR3 length is 13 residues. J was trimmed by 12 bases and V by 3 bases; bases with no gene match: 6. CDR1 SNHLY and CDR2 FYNNEI come from the germline V gene. The CDR3 loop reads CASSESAGGRQFF. The CDR3 nucleotides read TGTGCCAGCAGTGAGTCAGCGGGGGGCCGGCAGTTCTTC.

J is TRBJ1-1 and V is TRBV7-9; D unresolved. Germline lookup yields CDR1 SEHNR and CDR2 FQNEAQ (reference sequence). Deletions cut 3 bases from V and 2 bases from J, with 13 bases between. This CDR3 has 15 residues. In nucleotides, the CDR3 is TGTGCCAGCAGCTTTCCGGTCAGTTTTAACACTGAAGCTTTCTTT. It is translated as CASSFPVSFNTEAFF.

The chain joins TRBV5-1 to TRBJ1-1, with 10 bases fitting TRBD1. V lost 6 bases to trimming and J lost 7 bases; unmatched junction nucleotides: 12. CDR1 SGHRS and CDR2 YFSETQ come from the germline V gene. The CDR3 runs 15 residues. The CDR3 DNA is TGCGCCAGCAACAACGGAGGGACAGGGGAACTTGAAGCTTTCTTT. As protein: CASNNGGTGELEAFF.

This chain uses TRBV29-1 with TRBJ2-5; a weak D match, TRBD2 (6 bases). V shed 4 bases and J shed 1 base, with 7 bases lying between them. The length of the CDR3 is 12 residues. Germline lookup yields CDR1 SQVTM and CDR2 ANQGSEA. CDR3 nucleotide sequence: TGCAGCGTTGGGAGGGCCCAAGAGACCCAGTACTTC. Protein sequence: CSVGRAQETQYF.

The chain employs TRBV19 and TRBJ1-1; D is unresolved. CDR1 and CDR2 (germline): LNHDA, SQIVND (reference sequence). V was clipped by 0 bases and J by 5 bases, with 7 bases between them. The CDR3 has 13 residues. In DNA form, the CDR3 reads TGTGCCAGTAGTATAGATCGTAGTACTGAAGCTTTCTTT. Translated: CASSIDRSTEAFF. Complete variable domain (other parts from reference TRBV19 and TRBJ1-1): DGGITQSPKYLFRKEGQNVTLSCEQNLNHDAMYWYRQDPGQGLRLIYYSQIVNDFQKGDIAEGYSVSREKKESFPLTVTSAQKNPTAFYLCASSIDRSTEAFFGQGTRLTVV.